The next 29 T cell receptor beta chains were all read from a single sample in a study of blood T cell repertoires in COVID-19. TCRdb's copy holds only in-frame clones and misses some; the assay was immunoSEQ multiplex PCR. The sample has 390,000 or so clones, roughly nine tenths seen once. The sequenced material came from PBMCs or T cells enriched from blood (not recorded which). These receptors were taken from a man in his late teens or twenties who had recovered from COVID-19.

The V call is TRBV19, the J call TRBJ2-5; possible D gene TRBD1, 6 bases. The V gene's germline CDR1 is LNHDA and CDR2 SQIVND (reference sequence). Deletions cut 9 bases from V and 1 base from J, with 18 bases between. This CDR3 has 15 residues. This CDR3 is CASAAPGVSQETQYF. The CDR3 bases are TGTGCCAGCGCCGCTCCAGGGGTATCCCAAGAGACCCAGTACTTC.

J is TRBJ2-7 and V is TRBV19; TRBD1 might be the D (6 bases). The CDR3 length is 13 residues. Trimming left V 5 bases short and J 2 bases short, with 10 bases between. From germline, CDR1 is LNHDA and CDR2 SQIVND (reference sequence). CDR3 sequence: CASSLGTTYEQYF. For the CDR3, the DNA is TGTGCCAGTAGTCTGGGGACAACCTACGAGCAGTACTTC. Based on the CDR3 plus reference TRBV19 and TRBJ2-7, the full variable domain is DGGITQSPKYLFRKEGQNVTLSCEQNLNHDAMYWYRQDPGQGLRLIYYSQIVNDFQKGDIAEGYSVSREKKESFPLTVTSAQKNPTAFYLCASSLGTTYEQYFGPGTRLTVT.

The gene calls are TRBV4-2 and TRBJ2-1; no reliable D call. V gave up 4 bases and J gave up 0 bases, with 10 bases separating them. The V gene's germline CDR1 is LGHNA and CDR2 YNFKEQ. The CDR3 contains 15 residues. CDR3 protein: CASSPRPLSYNEQFF. The CDR3 DNA follows: TGTGCCAGCAGCCCGCGGCCTCTCTCCTACAATGAGCAGTTCTTC.

The chain recombines TRBV7-7 with TRBJ2-2, with a possible D match to TRBD2 (6 bases). Germline CDR1 is SSHAT and CDR2 is FNYEAQ (reference sequence). This CDR3 contains 14 residues. V gave up 8 bases and J gave up 7 bases, with 17 bases separating them. The CDR3: CASATQGGGGELFF. The CDR3 DNA reads as TGTGCCAGCGCCACTCAGGGAGGCGGCGGGGAGCTGTTTTTT.

This chain links TRBV29-1 with TRBJ2-3; D perhaps matches TRBD1 (6 bases). Trimming took 2 bases from V and 6 from J, leaving 18 bases between them. The CDR3 sequence is 15 residues long. Germline V gene sequence: CDR1 SQVTM, CDR2 ANQGSEA. In nucleotides, the CDR3 is TGCAGCGTTGAACCCACCAGGGGTGGTTCGGATACGCAGTATTTT. This translates into CSVEPTRGGSDTQYF.

The chain joins TRBV5-1 to TRBJ1-6, with D tentatively TRBD1 (5 bases). This CDR3 has 14 residues. V shed 5 bases and J shed 8 bases, with 14 bases lying between them. Germline CDR1 is SGHRS and CDR2 is YFSETQ. CDR3 sequence: CASSNGRADSPLHF. CDR3 sequence (DNA): TGCGCCAGCAGTAATGGCAGGGCGGATTCACCCCTCCACTTT. Variable domain in full (rest from reference TRBV5-1 and TRBJ1-6): KAGVTQTPRYLIKTRGQQVTLSCSPISGHRSVSWYQQTPGQGLQFLFEYFSETQRNKGNFPGRFSGRQFSNSRSEMNVSTLELGDSALYLCASSNGRADSPLHFGNGTRLTVT.

This sequence joins TRBV28 and TRBJ2-1; 8 bases are shared with TRBD2. V lost 5 bases, J lost 9 bases, and 9 bases stayed unmatched. Germline-derived CDR1 and CDR2 are MDHEN and SYDVKM. The CDR3 contains 14 residues. The CDR3 sequence is CASSPQRESTEQFF. The DNA of the CDR3 is TGTGCCAGCAGTCCTCAGCGGGAGTCTACTGAGCAGTTCTTC. Full variable domain (remainder filled in from reference TRBV28 and TRBJ2-1): DVKVTQSSRYLVKRTGEKVFLECVQDMDHENMFWYRQDPGLGLRLIYFSYDVKMKEKGDIPEGYSVSREKKERFSLILESASTNQTSMYLCASSPQRESTEQFFGPGTRLTVL.

This clone is a singleton in its sample. This sequence joins TRBV4-2 and TRBJ1-2; D is ambiguous. The CDR3 is made up of 13 amino acids. CDR1 and CDR2 from the germline V gene are LGHNA and YNFKEQ. V was shortened by 7 bases and J by 6 bases, with 15 bases between the two germline ends. Written as DNA, the CDR3 is TGTGCCAGCAAGGTACAGCATAATGATGGCTACACCTTC. The encoded protein is CASKVQHNDGYTF.

V usage is TRBV7-2 and J usage is TRBJ1-3; no clear D. With 7 bases removed from V and 8 bases from J, the gap between germline ends came to 21 bases. Per the germline V gene, CDR1 is SGHTA and CDR2 is FQGNSA. This CDR3 has 15 residues. This chain's CDR3 is CASTLVPNVRDTIYF. In DNA form, the CDR3 reads TGTGCCAGCACCCTAGTGCCCAACGTTAGAGACACCATATATTTT.

The chain carries TRBV5-6 and TRBJ1-2; a weak D match, TRBD1 (6 bases). Trimming left V 1 base short and J 4 bases short, with 14 bases between. The germline V gene encodes CDR1 SGHDT and CDR2 YYEEEE. This CDR3 region has 15 residues. The CDR3 here is CASSLLQGRGYGYTF. CDR3 in DNA: TGTGCCAGCAGCTTGCTACAGGGTAGGGGCTATGGCTACACCTTC.

The chain has TRBV5-1 and TRBJ2-1; D remains unclear. V was pared by 5 bases and J by 3 bases, with 9 bases between. Germline CDR1 SGHRS, CDR2 YFSETQ. This CDR3 has 13 amino acids. Here the CDR3 reads CASSLTGYNEQFF. The CDR3 DNA reads as TGCGCCAGCAGTTTGACTGGCTACAATGAGCAGTTCTTC.

This rearrangement joins TRBV6-5 to TRBJ1-1; TRBD1 matches 9 bases. This CDR3 region has 15 residues. V lost 6 bases to trimming and J lost 5 bases; unmatched junction nucleotides: 10. From germline, CDR1 is MNHEY and CDR2 SVGAGI. In DNA, the CDR3 is TGTGCCAGCAGAGACCAGACAGGGGGTGGTACTGAAGCTTTCTTT. It specifies CASRDQTGGGTEAFF.

The rearrangement uses TRBV4-1 and TRBJ1-2, with 7 bases that match TRBD1. Germline lookup yields CDR1 MGHRA and CDR2 YSYEKL. This CDR3 has 16 amino acids. With 0 bases clipped from V and 3 bases from J, the junction kept 7 bases outside the gene matches. The DNA for the CDR3 is TGCGCCAGCAGCCAAGATCGGCCAGGGGGGTACTATGGCTACACCTTC. This codes for CASSQDRPGGYYGYTF.

V gene TRBV3-1 (or the pseudogene TRBV3-2) combines with J gene TRBJ2-5; possible D gene TRBD2, 6 bases. V lost 2 bases, J lost 3 bases, and 10 bases lay in between. This CDR3 has 14 amino acids. Per germline, CDR1 LGHDT and CDR2 YNNKEL (reference sequence). CDR3 loop: CASSQPGLEETQYF. CDR3 sequence (DNA): TGTGCCAGCAGCCAACCGGGACTCGAAGAGACCCAGTACTTC.

This sequence joins TRBV2 and TRBJ1-5; D perhaps matches TRBD1 (6 bases). Germline V lookup: CDR1 SNHLY, CDR2 FYNNEI. The CDR3 consists of 14 residues. The germline V and J ends were trimmed by 8 bases and 4 bases, with 15 bases remaining between them. CDR3 residues: CASESGGQNQPQHF. In DNA, the CDR3 is TGTGCCAGCGAGTCGGGGGGGCAGAATCAGCCCCAGCATTTT.

V and J are TRBV11-2 and TRBJ1-2; D call uncertain. The CDR3 loop spans 15 amino acids. The V end was cut by 5 bases, the J end by 0 bases, with 13 bases between. The V gene's germline CDR1 is SGHAT and CDR2 FQNNGV. The CDR3 is CASSPRRVSNYGYTF. The CDR3 DNA reads TGTGCCAGCAGCCCCCGGAGGGTCTCTAACTATGGCTACACCTTC.

V and J are TRBV20-1 and TRBJ1-1; D not certain. Germline V gene data show CDR1 as DFQATT and CDR2 as SNEGSKA (reference sequence). This CDR3 comprises 11 residues. Deletions cut 5 bases from V and 8 bases from J, with 12 bases between. DNA for the CDR3: TGCAGTGCTTCGACACCTATAGAAGCTTTCTTT. The encoded protein is CSASTPIEAFF.

Only one count was recorded for this clone. The J gene is TRBJ2-3, the V gene TRBV11-2; 9 bases fit TRBD2. CDR3 length: 13 residues. With 11 bases clipped from V and 6 bases from J, the junction kept 9 bases outside the gene matches. The germline V gene has CDR1 SGHAT and CDR2 FQNNGV. The CDR3 loop is CAGAQGTSDTQYF. The CDR3 DNA reads TGTGCCGGAGCGCAGGGGACTAGCGATACGCAGTATTTT.

The chain recombines TRBV19 with TRBJ2-4; the D gene is possibly TRBD2 (6 bases). With 5 bases removed from V and 0 bases from J, the gap between germline ends came to 14 bases. CDR3 length: 16 residues. The germline V gene encodes CDR1 LNHDA and CDR2 SQIVND (reference sequence). CDR3 DNA: TGTGCCAGTAGTTGGTTGTCGGGACTAGCCAAAAACATTCAGTACTTC. Its protein is CASSWLSGLAKNIQYF. The whole variable domain, remainder taken from reference TRBV19 and TRBJ2-4, is DGGITQSPKYLFRKEGQNVTLSCEQNLNHDAMYWYRQDPGQGLRLIYYSQIVNDFQKGDIAEGYSVSREKKESFPLTVTSAQKNPTAFYLCASSWLSGLAKNIQYFGAGTRLSVL.

This sequence joins TRBV29-1 and TRBJ1-1; D is unclear. Germline assignment: CDR1 SQVTM and CDR2 ANQGSEA. CDR3 length: 10 amino acids. V was trimmed by 3 bases and J by 4 bases, leaving 3 bases between them. The DNA for the CDR3 is TGCAGCGTTGACAGCACTGAAGCTTTCTTT. It codes for CSVDSTEAFF.

The V gene is TRBV6-5, the J gene TRBJ1-1, with a tentative D call TRBD1 (5 bases). V lost 7 bases to trimming and J lost 4 bases, with 13 bases between them. This CDR3 contains 13 residues. Per germline, CDR1 MNHEY and CDR2 SVGAGI. CDR3 DNA sequence: TGTGCCAGCACCCGGTTGGGGGGCACTGAAGCTTTCTTT. Amino acid sequence: CASTRLGGTEAFF.

V and J are TRBV5-4 and TRBJ2-7; the match to TRBD1 covers 12 bases. The germline CDR1 and CDR2 sequences are SGHNT and YYREEE (reference sequence). The length of the CDR3 is 14 residues. Germline trimming cut 4 bases from V and 4 bases from J; bases unmatched to any gene: 3. The CDR3 is CASSPGQGAYEQYF. In DNA form, the CDR3 reads TGTGCCAGCAGCCCGGGACAGGGGGCATACGAGCAGTACTTC.

The V call is TRBV4-1, the J call TRBJ2-3, with 12 bases matching TRBD2. CDR1 and CDR2 from the germline V gene are MGHRA and YSYEKL. V gave up 0 bases and J gave up 2 bases; unmatched junction bases: 3. The CDR3 covers 17 residues. Written as DNA, the CDR3 is TGCGCCAGCAGCCAAGAAGCTAGCGGGGGGGCCACAGATACGCAGTATTTT. Protein: CASSQEASGGATDTQYF.

The gene calls are TRBV10-2 and TRBJ1-2; D remains unclear. V was clipped by 2 bases and J by 8 bases, with 9 bases between them. This CDR3 is 12 amino acids long. The V gene's germline CDR1 is WSHSY and CDR2 SAAADI. CDR3 in amino acids: CASSEAVGGYTF. Here the CDR3 DNA reads TGCGCCAGCAGTGAGGCGGTAGGCGGCTACACCTTC.

This clone appeared once. The chain recombines TRBV4-1 with TRBJ2-3; D might be TRBD1 (5 bases). V was shortened by 2 bases and J by 2 bases, with 14 bases between the two germline ends. The CDR3 consists of 16 residues. Germline V gene data show CDR1 as MGHRA and CDR2 as YSYEKL. CDR3 loop: CASSQPDKGFTDTQYF. The CDR3 DNA is TGCGCCAGCAGCCAACCCGACAAGGGGTTCACAGATACGCAGTATTTT.

The chain combines TRBV5-4 with TRBJ2-5; 9 nucleotides line up with TRBD1. CDR1 and CDR2 (germline): SGHNT, YYREEE (reference sequence). The CDR3 length is 18 residues. Trimming at V came to 5 bases and at J to 0 bases, leaving 14 bases not matched to a gene. In DNA form, the CDR3 reads TGTGCCAGCAGAAGGGGGACAGGGAAATTAAACCACCAAGAGACCCAGTACTTC. Amino acid sequence: CASRRGTGKLNHQETQYF.

CDR3 DNA sequence: TGTGCCAGCAGCCCTTCCGGGACAGGGGGCTACTATGGCTACACCTTC. Translation: CASSPSGTGGYYGYTF. V usage is TRBV14 and J usage is TRBJ1-2; 12 nucleotides align to TRBD1. The CDR3 runs 16 residues. The V segment lost 4 bases and the J segment 3 bases; nucleotides outside the gene matches: 6. Germline assignment: CDR1 SGHDN and CDR2 FVKESK.

In the case of this clone: Different DNA sequences within this sample yield the same CDR3. V is TRBV19 and J is TRBJ2-2; TRBD2 matches 10 bases. Looked up from germline, CDR1 is LNHDA and CDR2 is SQIVND (reference sequence). V shed 4 bases and J 2 bases; nucleotides not matched to a gene: 1. The CDR3 is made up of 15 amino acids. In nucleotides, the CDR3 is TGTGCCAGTAGTAGACTAGCGGGTAACACCGGGGAGCTGTTTTTT. This gives the protein CASSRLAGNTGELFF.

This chain joins TRBV6-5 and TRBJ2-1; D uncertain. Trimming took off 6 bases at V and 0 bases at J, with 9 bases between the two ends. CDR3 length: 14 residues. Per the germline V gene, CDR1 is MNHEY and CDR2 is SVGAGI. The CDR3 DNA is TGTGCCAGCAGCTTACAGAGCTCCTACAATGAGCAGTTCTTC. Translation gives CASSLQSSYNEQFF.